The clone carrying this T cell receptor (beta chain) was counted many times. The antigen remains undetermined. This sample is drawn from a study of regulatory T cells in long-lasting Graves disease. Germline CDR1 reads MNHEY; CDR2 reads SMNVEV (reference sequence). The CDR3 totals 18 residues. V was clipped by 4 bases and J by 2 bases; unmatched bases: 11. Time point described: persistent/refractory GD, antithyroid drugs over 5 years with positive TRAb. Researchers made the TCR library from RNA that was extracted from PBMCs. As collected, the peripheral blood samples measured 7 to 9.5 milliliters each and went into EDTA tubes. The TCR beta library used iRepertoire HTBI primers with Arm-PCR amplification of CDR3. TCRdb re-called the multiplex PCR reads with MiXCR, one entry per CDR3 protein. The repertoire holds roughly 430,000 distinct CDR3 sequences, with around 23% as singletons. Findings of the study overall: TRBV28 was favored in persistent disease, as were TRBJ1-2 and TRBJ2-5. Accuracy may have been reduced by the small sample size. Persistent Graves' patients showed reduced TCR diversity versus newly diagnosed patients.

The material was peripheral blood mononuclear cells (PBMCs), obtained when the disease was refractory, from a patient treated with antithyroid drugs. The receptor comes from a female donor with Graves disease. V usage is TRBV27 and J usage is TRBJ2-3, with 11 bases identical to TRBD2. In nucleotides, the CDR3 is TGTGCCAGCAGTTCCAGGACGGGACTAGCGGAAACCACAGATACGCAGTATTTT. Translated: CASSSRTGLAETTDTQYF.